This TCR beta chain was documented in a study of OX40 agonist ivuxolimab in advanced cancers. Study-wide background: Every 2 weeks, patients got intravenous ivuxolimab at one of six dose levels (0.01-10 mg/kg). Prior anti-PD-1, anti-PD-L1 or anti-CTLA-4 therapy was allowed; over 30% had some.

Clones were sequenced by immunoSEQ multiplex PCR, and TCRdb holds only the in-frame ones, with some missing. The sample lists about 50,000 clones, 85% occurring once. The CDR3 totals 12 residues. With 10 bases clipped from V and 0 bases from J, the junction kept 2 bases outside the gene matches. Germline assignment: CDR1 SGHTA and CDR2 FQGNSA. The clonotype was recovered from an adult with an advanced solid tumor such as melanoma, head and neck, liver or kidney cancer. The chain joins TRBV7-2 to TRBJ2-7; 8 positions match TRBD1. The sequences come from CD4+ or CD8+ T cells sorted from blood, collected in a trial of the OX40 agonist ivuxolimab. Here the CDR3 reads CATGQGSYEQYF. CDR3 nucleotide sequence: TGTGCCACAGGACAGGGCTCCTACGAGCAGTACTTC.